This section outlines one T cell receptor (beta chain) sequence together with its context. Its antigen remains unidentified. The data are from a study of T-cell memory formation after mild COVID-19. For the study at large: Largely, the TCR clusters proved donor specific. General study points: Later expanders leaned CD4+, whereas clones that contracted between day 15 and 85 were balanced CD4/CD8. Specificity for SARS-CoV-2 was not confirmed among the second-wave clones peaking on day 37. The finding that pre-infection memory included some responding clones suggested that cross-reactive memory joined.

TCRdb recomputed calls from the 5' RACE reads with MiXCR, one row per CDR3 protein. The repertoire includes around 320,000 distinct CDR3 sequences, roughly an eighth of them detected once, and 21% sits in the top ten. Trimming took 3 bases from V and 0 from J, leaving 11 bases between them. This CDR3 has 14 amino acids. Germline lookup yields CDR1 DFQATT and CDR2 SNEGSKA (reference sequence). This clonotype was sampled from a man in his late teens or twenties who had mild COVID-19 (a few samples of this study predate the infection). Cell type and time point are not known. The chain couples TRBV20-1 to TRBJ1-1; perhaps TRBD1 as D (5 bases). Specimen: PBMCs or a T cell subset sorted from them (not recorded which). DNA for the CDR3: TGCAGTGCTAGGGGGGAACAGGTGAACACTGAAGCTTTCTTT. Translated, it gives CSARGEQVNTEAFF.